The sequence of this T cell receptor (beta chain) was determined in a study of OX40 agonist ivuxolimab in advanced cancers. Turning to the study itself: Ivuxolimab, an agonistic anti-OX40 (CD134) antibody, was given to patients.

Comment on this clone: Its antigen is still unknown.

CDR3 length: 15 amino acids. The germline CDR1 and CDR2 sequences are SGHTA and FQGTGA. Trimming shortened V by 4 bases and J by 7 bases, and 16 bases separated the two germline ends. General study results and limits: Low clonal expansion, among the lowest seen, marked partial responders at 0.1-3.0 mg/kg.

Here immunoSEQ multiplex PCR was the method, and the copy in TCRdb shows in-frame clones only, minus some. The repertoire has about 120,000 clones, just under 95% of them found once; the top ten carry 0.15% to 0.19%. The sequence was collected from an adult with an advanced solid tumor such as melanoma, head and neck, liver or kidney cancer. The sample here was CD4+ or CD8+ T cells sorted from blood, taken in a trial of the OX40 agonist ivuxolimab. This chain joins TRBV7-3 and TRBJ2-2, with a tentative D call TRBD1 (6 bases). The CDR3 DNA is TGTGCCAGCAGCTCCCCTTCCCCAGGGGTCGGGGAGCTGTTTTTT. The encoded protein is CASSSPSPGVGELFF.